What follows are 31 T cell receptor beta chains derived from one specimen sequenced in a study of CD4 T cell repertoires in COVID-19 (dated by TCRdb to the early 2020s). The library came from the immunoSEQ multiplex PCR assay. TCRdb took over this immuneACCESS table, retaining in-frame rearrangements with V and J assigned. Such tables are incomplete; in checked studies, under half of the missing clones stem from an unresolved V gene, and the remainder is unexplained. The sample profile shows hundreds of clones; less than 15% of them were found once. The leading ten clones occupy 28% of the sample. Which antigens these TCRs recognize remains unknown. Per the publication, the time point label means: sample from a COVID-19-recovered individual after infection. Cells were CFSE-labeled and stimulated with autologous monocytes plus recombinant SARS-CoV-2 spike or nucleoprotein to obtain antigen-reactive proliferating T cell lines.

Sample: effector memory CD4+ T cells, cultured in vitro, taken after recovery from COVID-19. Taken with the paper, the label for cell subset or site translates to: CD4+ T effector memory cells. Receptor source: a human donor who had COVID-19.

The table lists this clone with a few counts. This chain uses TRBV3-1 (or the pseudogene TRBV3-2) with TRBJ2-7; no firm D call. Germline V CDR1 and CDR2: LGHDT, YNNKEL (reference sequence). The CDR3 covers 15 residues. Trimming shortened V by 2 bases and J by 6 bases, and 17 bases separated the two germline ends. CDR3 loop: CASSQNPGSLGEQYV. The CDR3 DNA sequence: TGTGCCAGCAGCCAAAACCCTGGCAGTCTAGGCGAGCAGTACGTC.

This chain uses TRBV5-6 with TRBJ1-1; 7 nucleotides align to TRBD1. The CDR3 is 16 residues long. Germline lookup yields CDR1 SGHDT and CDR2 YYEEEE. Losses at the gene ends were 6 bases for V and 1 base for J; bases not matched to a gene: 12. The DNA of the CDR3 is TGTGCCAGCAACCCCTGGAAAGGGGGCAGGAACACTGAAGCTTTCTTT. It codes for CASNPWKGGRNTEAFF.

Sample share makes this clone medium-sized. The V and J genes are TRBV3-1 (or the pseudogene TRBV3-2) and TRBJ1-1, with D uncertain. This CDR3 is 11 amino acids long. V gave up 3 bases and J gave up 7 bases, with 6 bases separating them. The germline gives CDR1 LGHDT, CDR2 YNNKEL (reference sequence). CDR3 region: CASSHANEAFF. The CDR3 DNA reads TGTGCCAGCAGCCACGCGAATGAAGCTTTCTTT.

This clone is large (0.1 to 1%) by share. This chain connects TRBV6-2 or TRBV6-3 to TRBJ1-2, with 9 nucleotides matching TRBD1. The CDR3 covers 16 residues. Looked up from germline, CDR1 is MNHEY and CDR2 is SVGEGT. Trimming at V came to 5 bases and at J to 9 bases, leaving 16 bases not matched to a gene. CDR3 sequence: CASSHRGTGSMASYTF. DNA of the CDR3: TGTGCCAGCAGTCATCGCGGGACAGGGTCGATGGCGAGCTACACCTTC.

In its sample, this clone is large (0.1 to 1%). The chain uses TRBV21-1 and TRBJ2-7; TRBD2 is the table's D call, not checked against the DNA. TRBV21-1 represents a pseudogene. The CDR3 is 9 amino acids. The CDR3 is CASTYEQYV. In DNA, the CDR3 is TGTGCCAGCACTTACGAGCAGTACGTC.

This sequence joins TRBV11-3 and TRBJ1-2; TRBD1 matches at 9 bases. Germline V gene data show CDR1 as SGHNT and CDR2 as YENEEA. J lost 7 bases, V lost 6 bases, and 15 bases had no gene match. This CDR3 has 16 amino acids. The CDR3 is CASSLKPGQGGFGYTF. The CDR3 nucleotides are TGTGCCAGCAGTTTAAAGCCGGGACAGGGAGGCTTTGGCTACACCTTC.

This clone is judged medium-sized. CDR3 in DNA: TGTGCCAGCAGCCGCACACAGGGTAGGGGTGAAGCTTTCTTT. Translation: CASSRTQGRGEAFF. This chain uses TRBV3-1 (or the pseudogene TRBV3-2) with TRBJ1-1, with TRBD1 as a possible D gene (6 bases). CDR1 is LGHDT, CDR2 YNNKEL, per germline (reference sequence). The CDR3 is 14 amino acids. Trimming left V 4 bases short and J 7 bases short, with 16 bases between.

This clone is large by share. Within the sample, other DNA sequences also encode this same CDR3. The rearrangement uses TRBV6-2 or TRBV6-3 and TRBJ1-2; unclear D gene. V was clipped by 6 bases and J by 8 bases, with 10 bases between them. The CDR3 extends over 11 amino acids. Germline V gene data show CDR1 as MNHEY and CDR2 as SVGEGT. CDR3 loop: CASSSTFGYTF. In DNA, the CDR3 is TGTGCCAGCAGCTCCACCTTCGGCTACACCTTC.

This clone was seen a few times. CDR3 bases: TGTGCCACCAGCGGCGGGGGGGCCGCCTACAATGAGCAGTTCTTC. The encoded protein is CATSGGGAAYNEQFF. The J gene is TRBJ2-1, the V gene TRBV24-1, with 9 bases identical to TRBD2. This CDR3 comprises 15 residues. V lost 7 bases and J lost 2; bases outside the gene matches: 5. Per germline, CDR1 KGHDR and CDR2 SFDVKD.

This clone rates as large. The V gene is TRBV6-6, the J gene TRBJ2-1; D is uncertain. CDR3 length: 15 amino acids. CDR1 and CDR2 (germline): MNHNY, SVGAGI (reference sequence). The V gene lost 0 bases and the J gene lost 12 bases, with 18 bases spanning the gap. CDR3 nucleotides: TGTGCCAGCAGTTACTCACCATCTGGCCTAAAAGGGCAGTTCTTC. It yields the protein CASSYSPSGLKGQFF.

In this sample, this clone is medium-sized. V is TRBV9 and J is TRBJ2-3, with 10 bases aligning to TRBD1. V trimming: 4 bases; J trimming: 3 bases; junction bases outside the gene matches: 5. The germline gives CDR1 SGDLS, CDR2 YYNGEE. The CDR3 has 15 amino acids. Here the CDR3 reads CASSRRDRGTDTQYF. In DNA, the CDR3 is TGTGCCAGCAGCCGGAGGGACAGGGGAACAGATACGCAGTATTTT.

This clone is termed large. V is TRBV29-1 and J is TRBJ2-5; 8 bases fit TRBD1. The trim removed 5 bases at V and 4 bases at J, leaving 6 bases unmatched. The length of the CDR3 is 13 residues. Germline assignment: CDR1 SQVTM and CDR2 ANQGSEA. CDR3 region: CSVRGRGPETQYF. In nucleotides, the CDR3 is TGCAGCGTTCGGGGCAGGGGGCCAGAGACCCAGTACTTC.

In this sample, this clone is large. The chain combines TRBV5-1 with TRBJ2-7; 9 bases line up with TRBD1. The CDR3 consists of 15 residues. The germline gives CDR1 SGHRS, CDR2 YFSETQ. The V and J ends lost 2 bases and 0 bases, in that order; junction bases with no gene match: 3. The CDR3 loop is CASSFWTGASYEQYF. DNA of the CDR3: TGCGCCAGCAGCTTTTGGACAGGGGCCTCCTACGAGCAGTACTTC. Using reference TRBV5-1 and TRBJ2-7 for the parts outside the CDR3, the full variable domain is KAGVTQTPRYLIKTRGQQVTLSCSPISGHRSVSWYQQTPGQGLQFLFEYFSETQRNKGNFPGRFSGRQFSNSRSEMNVSTLELGDSALYLCASSFWTGASYEQYFGPGTRLTVT.

This clone is classed as large. The chain recombines TRBV19 with TRBJ1-2; 10 bases are a match to TRBD1. V lost 6 bases, J lost 12 bases, and 13 bases stayed unmatched. Germline V gives CDR1 LNHDA, CDR2 SQIVND (reference sequence). The CDR3 totals 14 residues. CDR3 coding DNA: TGTGCCAGTAGACCGGACAGGGGGATCGGACGGCACACCTTC. It translates to CASRPDRGIGRHTF.

The chain employs TRBV2 and TRBJ2-4; D perhaps matches TRBD1 (6 bases). The CDR3 runs to 15 residues. V was pared by 4 bases and J by 4 bases, with 14 bases between. Germline values: CDR1 SNHLY, CDR2 FYNNEI. CDR3 amino acids: CASSVSGTQKNIQYF. As DNA, the CDR3 is TGTGCCAGCAGTGTATCCGGGACACAGAAAAACATTCAGTACTTC.

This clone ranks as large. The CDR3 bases are TGTGCCAGCAGTCCGAGTCAGGGGTCCCTCGAAGCTTTCTTT. The encoded protein is CASSPSQGSLEAFF. This sequence joins TRBV6-5 and TRBJ1-1; TRBD1 might be the D (6 bases). This CDR3 has 14 amino acids. V lost 5 bases to trimming and J lost 8 bases, with 18 bases between them. Per germline, CDR1 MNHEY and CDR2 SVGAGI.

The V gene is TRBV24-1, the J gene TRBJ1-2; a possible D gene is TRBD1 (5 bases). Deletions cut 5 bases from V and 6 bases from J, with 18 bases between. Looked up from germline, CDR1 is KGHDR and CDR2 is SFDVKD. This CDR3 has 15 amino acids. In DNA, the CDR3 is TGTGCCACCAGTGCCAGGGCAGGGAATTTGAATGGCTACACCTTC. This sequence encodes CATSARAGNLNGYTF.

Relative to its sample, this clone is medium-sized (0.01 to 0.1%). The CDR3 coding sequence is TGTGCCAGCTCACCTGGGTTGGGGGCTAATGAAAAACTGTTTTTT. As protein: CASSPGLGANEKLFF. The chain uses TRBV18 and TRBJ1-4; D might be TRBD1 (5 bases). This CDR3 is 15 amino acids long. V lost 3 bases and J lost 3, with 11 bases in between. The germline V gene has CDR1 KGHSH and CDR2 LQKENI.

By sample fraction, this clone is large. The chain couples TRBV30 to TRBJ2-2; no reliable D call. In germline, CDR1 is GTSNPN, CDR2 SVGIG (reference sequence). V lost 3 bases and J lost 6, with 17 bases in between. The CDR3 sequence is 15 residues long. The DNA of the CDR3 is TGTGCCTGGAGACTACTTGCTGGGGATGCCGGGGAGCTGTTTTTT. Translating gives CAWRLLAGDAGELFF.

This clone ranks as large. The CDR3 here is CASSIDRAVRDTQYF. The CDR3 bases are TGCGCCAGCAGCATAGACAGGGCCGTTCGGGATACGCAGTATTTT. V usage is TRBV5-1 and J usage is TRBJ2-3, with TRBD1 identical over 7 bases. The CDR3 sequence is 15 residues long. Germline trimming cut 4 bases from V and 6 bases from J; bases unmatched to any gene: 11. Germline V gene data show CDR1 as SGHRS and CDR2 as YFSETQ.

This clone ranks as large. In the same sample, other DNA sequences code for this CDR3. The chain uses TRBV14 and TRBJ2-2; either TRBD1 or TRBD2 may fit D (5 bases each). Germline V CDR1 and CDR2: SGHDN, FVKESK. The CDR3 has 15 residues. Trimming shortened V by 6 bases and J by 5 bases, and 16 bases separated the two germline ends. In DNA form, the CDR3 reads TGTGCCAGCAGTCCGAGGGTCTCAGGGACCGGGGAGCTGTTTTTT. This translates into CASSPRVSGTGELFF.

This clone is large by share. The chain employs TRBV30 and TRBJ1-2; perhaps TRBD1 as D (6 bases). The V gene lost 5 bases and the J gene lost 8 bases, with 12 bases spanning the gap. Germline V gene lookup returns CDR1 GTSNPN and CDR2 SVGIG (reference sequence). This CDR3 spans 11 amino acids. CDR3 bases: TGTGCCTGGGGACAGAGTATGGGCTACACCTTC. This encodes CAWGQSMGYTF.

By frequency in the sample, this clone is large. V and J are TRBV11-2 and TRBJ2-1; D is uncertain. This CDR3 has 11 residues. Per the germline V gene, CDR1 is SGHAT and CDR2 is FQNNGV. V lost 3 bases and J 8 bases, leaving 5 bases between the germline ends. CDR3 amino acids: CASSFIYEQFF. The CDR3 region has the DNA TGTGCCAGCAGCTTTATCTATGAGCAGTTCTTC.

Sample share makes this clone large. The rearrangement uses TRBV11-2 and TRBJ1-1; tentative D call: TRBD1 (6 bases). Germline V gives CDR1 SGHAT, CDR2 FQNNGV. With 8 bases removed from V and 7 bases from J, the gap between germline ends came to 20 bases. This CDR3 region has 14 residues. The CDR3 bases are TGTGCCAGCTTGCCATCCCCGGGGGCACTTGAAGCTTTCTTT. This sequence encodes CASLPSPGALEAFF.

V usage is TRBV23-1 and J usage is TRBJ2-6; possible D gene TRBD2, 6 bases. TRBV23-1 is an open reading frame, and its role is uncertain. This CDR3 region has 19 residues. The CDR3 is CPTRPLEGPRASGANVLTF. In DNA, the CDR3 is TGCCCCACCAGACCACTGGAGGGGCCCCGGGCCTCTGGGGCCAACGTCCTGACTTTC.

The chain joins TRBV6-6 to TRBJ2-5, with D hard to call. CDR1 MNHNY and CDR2 SVGAGI come from the germline V gene (reference sequence). V shed 7 bases and J shed 6 bases, with 21 bases lying between them. The CDR3 contains 15 residues. The DNA for the CDR3 is TGTGCCAGCACCTCTAATCCGGGTGGGTTAAAGACCCAGTACTTC. Its protein is CASTSNPGGLKTQYF.

This clone was observed a handful of times. The chain joins TRBV7-8 to TRBJ1-3, with D maybe TRBD1 (6 bases). The CDR3 loop spans 16 amino acids. V was pared by 5 bases and J by 4 bases, with 18 bases between. Germline V CDR1 and CDR2: SGHVS, FQNEAQ. CDR3 loop: CASSPRSRGAGNTIYF. CDR3 DNA: TGTGCCAGCAGCCCACGCTCTAGGGGGGCCGGAAACACCATATATTTT.

The chain uses TRBV10-2 and TRBJ2-6; TRBD2 might be the D (5 bases). The ends were cut back, 4 bases at V and 5 bases at J, with 24 bases in the middle. This CDR3 comprises 19 residues. Germline lookup yields CDR1 WSHSY and CDR2 SAAADI. The DNA of the CDR3 is TGCGCCAGCAGTGCGGTGGTCACTTCTAGCAAAAGTCGGGCCAACGTCCTGACTTTC. It encodes CASSAVVTSSKSRANVLTF.

The rearrangement links TRBV3-1 (or the pseudogene TRBV3-2) to TRBJ1-1; D ambiguous. Looked up from germline, CDR1 is LGHDT and CDR2 is YNNKEL (reference sequence). Trimming stripped 3 bases from V and 7 bases from J, with 6 bases between. This CDR3 has 11 residues. CDR3 in amino acids: CASSQAREAFF. The CDR3 nucleotides read TGTGCCAGCAGCCAGGCGCGTGAAGCTTTCTTT.

By its share, this clone is large. V is TRBV5-4 and J is TRBJ2-2, with 14 bases matching TRBD2. This CDR3 is built from 18 residues. The trim removed 4 bases at V and 0 bases at J, leaving 5 bases unmatched. The germline V gene encodes CDR1 SGHNT and CDR2 YYREEE (reference sequence). The CDR3 nucleotides are TGTGCCAGCAGCCTCGGGACTAGCGGGGGACCGAACACCGGGGAGCTGTTTTTT. This codes for CASSLGTSGGPNTGELFF.

In its sample, this clone is large. The chain is built from TRBV11-2 and TRBJ1-2; D is unclear. The CDR3 totals 13 residues. CDR1 is SGHAT, CDR2 FQNNGV, per germline. The ends were cut back, 4 bases at V and 4 bases at J, with 10 bases in the middle. The CDR3 coding sequence is TGTGCCAGCAGCTCGGGCAGCCCCTATGGCTACACCTTC. Its protein is CASSSGSPYGYTF.